Below, 20 T cell receptor beta chains from the same sample are listed, as sequenced in a study of vaccination and CD4 T cells after COVID-19. No antigen is known for these receptors. Treatment of the sample: approximately 11-day PBMC culture with coronavirus spike peptide pools or control peptides (ViraFEST assay). Cultured CD4+ T cells had their DNA profiled by the Oncomine TCR Beta short-read assay. TCRdb re-derived calls from the PCR reads in MiXCR, one entry per CDR3 protein. The sample consists of around 17,000 distinct CDR3 sequences, more than 30% of them appearing once. The material sequenced was CD4+ T cells from blood, cultured in vitro, taken before SARS-CoV-2 vaccination. These receptors came from a human donor who received a COVID-19 vaccine.

The chain has TRBV11-3 and TRBJ2-5; 10 nucleotides match TRBD2. This CDR3 has 15 residues. Germline-derived CDR1 and CDR2 are SGHNT and YENEEA. Germline trimming cut 0 bases from V and 8 bases from J; bases unmatched to any gene: 6. This CDR3 reads CASSLDQRGGGTQYF. CDR3 in DNA: TGTGCCAGCAGCTTAGATCAGCGGGGGGGCGGAACCCAGTACTTC.

In its sample, this clonotype was seen a few times. This chain joins TRBV19 and TRBJ1-2; D remains ambiguous. CDR1 and CDR2 (germline): LNHDA, SQIVND (reference sequence). The CDR3 is 13 residues long. V gave up 3 bases and J gave up 6 bases, with 11 bases separating them. The CDR3 here is CASSIALWDGYTF. The CDR3 region has the DNA TGTGCCAGTAGTATCGCCCTCTGGGATGGCTACACCTTC.

This clonotype has a handful of counts. The chain joins TRBV6-1 to TRBJ1-2; TRBD1 agrees at 12 bases. After removal of 7 bases from V and 3 bases from J, the junction contained 6 bases not matched to a gene. Looked up from germline, CDR1 is MNHNS and CDR2 is SASEGT. This CDR3 region has 15 residues. DNA for the CDR3: TGTGCCAGCACCACCGGGACAGGGGGCGACTATGGCTACACCTTC. Protein product: CASTTGTGGDYGYTF.

The rearrangement links TRBV18 to TRBJ1-1, with 10 bases aligning to TRBD1. Trimming took 5 bases from V and 2 from J; bases not matched to a gene: 5. This CDR3 has 15 amino acids. The germline gives CDR1 KGHSH, CDR2 LQKENI. The CDR3 sequence is CASSFKTGGNTEAFF. The CDR3 nucleotides read TGTGCCAGCTCATTCAAGACAGGGGGCAACACTGAAGCTTTCTTT.

In this sample, this clonotype turned up a few times. V usage is TRBV5-5 and J usage is TRBJ2-3; no clear D. The CDR3 is 12 residues long. The V gene lost 0 bases and the J gene lost 6 bases, with 5 bases spanning the gap. Germline lookup yields CDR1 SGHKS and CDR2 YYEKEE (reference sequence). As DNA, the CDR3 is TGTGCCAGCAGCTTGGTTGCTGATACGCAGTATTTT. Its translation: CASSLVADTQYF.

The J gene is TRBJ1-1, the V gene TRBV5-3; D is possibly TRBD1 (5 bases). TRBV5-3 is an ORF, and what it does is uncertain. Trimming took 1 base from V and 5 from J, leaving 15 bases between them. There are 15 residues in the CDR3. CDR3 sequence reads: CARSLMRLGGTEAFF. CDR3 nucleotides: TGTGCCAGAAGCTTGATGCGCCTCGGGGGGACTGAAGCTTTCTTT.

V gene TRBV20-1 combines with J gene TRBJ2-7; a possible D gene is TRBD2 (6 bases). CDR1 is DFQATT and CDR2 is SNEGSKA in the germline V gene (reference sequence). The CDR3 covers 15 residues. V was clipped by 3 bases and J by 6 bases, with 21 bases between them. This chain's CDR3 is CSASDASDSEGEQYF. CDR3 coding DNA: TGCAGTGCTAGTGATGCTAGCGACTCAGAGGGCGAGCAGTACTTC.

The chain links TRBV29-1 to TRBJ2-5; no definite D call. The V end lost 7 bases, the J end lost 2 bases, and 8 bases lay between the germline ends. The CDR3 is made up of 11 amino acids. Germline CDR1 is SQVTM and CDR2 is ANQGSEA. The CDR3 DNA reads TGCAGCGCCGGAGAACAAGAGACCCAGTACTTC. Its protein is CSAGEQETQYF.

This sequence joins TRBV6-1 and TRBJ2-3; 11 positions match TRBD2. This CDR3 contains 17 residues. Germline CDR1 reads MNHNS; CDR2 reads SASEGT. The V gene end was trimmed by 3 bases and the J gene end by 2 bases; junction bases not matched to a gene: 7. CDR3 DNA: TGTGCCAGCAGTGAGCCGGGACTAGCGGAGACCACAGATACGCAGTATTTT. This codes for CASSEPGLAETTDTQYF.

This chain connects TRBV27 to TRBJ1-1, with TRBD1 matching over 7 bases. Germline V CDR1 and CDR2: MNHEY, SMNVEV (reference sequence). Trimming removed 5 bases from V and 8 bases from J; junction bases left unmatched: 5. The CDR3 covers 12 residues. DNA for the CDR3: TGTGCCAGCAGTCCCAGGACAGGCGAAGCTTTCTTT. The encoded protein is CASSPRTGEAFF.

V and J are TRBV6-1 and TRBJ2-1; TRBD2 matches at 10 bases. After removal of 5 bases from V and 15 bases from J, the junction contained 10 bases not matched to a gene. The germline CDR1 and CDR2 sequences are MNHNS and SASEGT. This CDR3 has 13 amino acids. CDR3 protein: CASSKSGGATLFF. Written as DNA, the CDR3 is TGTGCCAGCAGTAAAAGCGGGGGGGCCACTCTGTTCTTC.

As for this clonotype: One end of the junction is discordant with germline, which a read error may explain. This chain links TRBV20-1 with TRBJ1-2, with a possible D match to TRBD1 (6 bases). This CDR3 comprises 12 residues. CDR1 and CDR2 (germline): DFQATT, SNEGSKA (reference sequence). In DNA form, the CDR3 reads TGCAGTGCTTCACAGGGTAACTATGACTACACCTTC. Amino acids: CSASQGNYDYTF.

The chain employs TRBV12-5 and TRBJ1-5; tentatively, D is TRBD1 (5 bases). This CDR3 is 15 amino acids long. Trimming removed 6 bases at V and 0 bases at J, with 12 bases between. Germline values: CDR1 LGHNT, CDR2 FRNRAP. CDR3 protein: CASGKDSYSNQPQHF. The CDR3 nucleotides read TGTGCTAGTGGAAAAGACAGTTATAGCAATCAGCCCCAGCATTTT.

This clonotype has a handful of counts. The chain joins TRBV12-5 to TRBJ2-5, with 7 bases that match TRBD2. V lost 7 bases to trimming and J lost 7 bases; unmatched junction nucleotides: 6. The CDR3 totals 12 residues. Germline lookup yields CDR1 LGHNT and CDR2 FRNRAP. In DNA form, the CDR3 reads TGTGCTAGTGCCCTCCCGGGAGGGACCCAGTACTTC. Protein product: CASALPGGTQYF.

In its sample, this clonotype was seen a few times. The chain is built from TRBV5-4 and TRBJ1-6; TRBD1 agrees at 7 bases. Per the germline V gene, CDR1 is SGHNT and CDR2 is YYREEE (reference sequence). The CDR3 contains 15 residues. V lost 0 bases, J lost 7 bases, and 4 bases stayed unmatched. Written as DNA, the CDR3 is TGTGCCAGCAGCTTGGATGGGACAGAGAATTCACCCCTCCACTTT. Protein: CASSLDGTENSPLHF.

The chain employs TRBV10-1 and TRBJ1-3; D remains unclear. This CDR3 contains 15 residues. Germline CDR1 and CDR2: WNHNN and SYGVQD (reference sequence). Trimming pared 5 bases from V and 0 bases from J, leaving 11 bases between. In DNA form, the CDR3 reads TGCGCCAGCAGTACCGGGTCGAGCTCTGGAAACACCATATATTTT. Translation: CASSTGSSSGNTIYF.

This clonotype was counted only a few times. V and J are TRBV24-1 and TRBJ1-2; D gene uncertain. V gave up 3 bases and J gave up 2 bases, with 6 bases separating them. Germline loops: CDR1 KGHDR, CDR2 SFDVKD. CDR3 length: 13 amino acids. CDR3 sequence: CATSDISNYGYTF. The CDR3 region has the DNA TGTGCCACCAGTGATATTTCGAACTATGGCTACACCTTC.

The chain combines TRBV29-1 with TRBJ2-5; D is possibly TRBD2 (6 bases). The CDR3 is made up of 11 amino acids. V was trimmed by 7 bases and J by 5 bases, leaving 11 bases between them. Germline CDR1 is SQVTM and CDR2 is ANQGSEA. The CDR3 nucleotides read TGCAGCGGGGGGGTGACGGAGACCCAGTACTTC. Its protein is CSGGVTETQYF.

The chain carries TRBV11-3 and TRBJ2-7; D ambiguous. This CDR3 has 14 amino acids. Trimming removed 6 bases at V and 4 bases at J, with 16 bases between. Germline V gene sequence: CDR1 SGHNT, CDR2 YENEEA. The CDR3 here is CASSHGPPLYEQYF. CDR3 nucleotide sequence: TGTGCCAGCAGTCACGGGCCACCACTATACGAGCAGTACTTC.

V usage is TRBV21-1 and J usage is TRBJ1-1. TRBV21-1 is termed a pseudogene. The CDR3 has 15 amino acids. This chain's CDR3 is CASSTRRDLNTEAFF. The CDR3 DNA is TGTGCCAGCAGCACAAGGAGGGATTTGAACACTGAAGCTTTCTTT.